This T cell receptor (beta chain) was profiled in a study of CD8 T cells in Susac syndrome. With random hexamers, roughly 0.45 to 1 ug RNA was reverse transcribed. The TCR beta CDR3 was amplified by immunoSEQ multiplex PCR across 54 Vbeta, 13 Jbeta. TCRdb re-called the immunoSEQ multiplex PCR reads with MiXCR, one entry per CDR3 protein. The sample carries some 160,000 distinct CDR3 sequences, around 96% recorded once. There are 15 residues in the CDR3. V lost 7 bases, J lost 3 bases, and 19 bases lay in between. The germline V gene has CDR1 LNHDA and CDR2 SQIVND (reference sequence). Peripheral blood CD8+ and CD4+ T cells were profiled by TCR beta sequencing. Relapsing-remitting disease, either stable or active, was present in the multiple sclerosis controls, who were treatment-naive patients. TEMRA cells were FACS-enriched, and CD8+ and CD4+ T cells were isolated negatively.

The chain carries TRBV19 and TRBJ2-7; a possible D gene is TRBD2 (6 bases). Sequencing input: CD8+ T cells from PBMCs. This sequence originates from a human donor with multiple sclerosis. In nucleotides, the CDR3 is TGTGCCAGTACCTTGGGACCCGGGGGAGACTACGAGCAGTACTTC. This sequence encodes CASTLGPGGDYEQYF.